The present TCR beta chain was sequenced within a study of cytomegalovirus exposure and HLA in healthy donors. The overall study: It was reported in a later analysis that the same platform had been used for the 120 or so validation repertoires as for the 550 to 700 first-cohort repertoires. Overall study findings and caveats: A classifier reportedly called cytomegalovirus status with high sensitivity and specificity.

Measured with immunoSEQ multiplex PCR; TCRdb has only the in-frame clones, and not every one. The profile shows 200,000 to 300,000 clones, about 90% of them singletons. Trimming stripped 1 base from V and 6 bases from J, with 11 bases between. This CDR3 region has 14 residues. Germline CDR1 is SGHRS and CDR2 is YFSETQ. Of note for this clone: Antigen specificity is unknown.

The TCR comes from a man aged 18 to 30 in good health and CMV-seropositive. Sequenced: PBMCs. The chain employs TRBV5-1 and TRBJ1-5; D gene ambiguous. CDR3 sequence (DNA): TGCGCCAGCAGCTTGAGCGGGTTGGGTCAGCCCCAGCATTTT. Translation: CASSLSGLGQPQHF.